The 29 T cell receptor beta chains reported below all come from one sample, sequenced in a study of T cell responses to AZD1222 COVID-19 vaccine. The assay was immunoSEQ multiplex PCR, and TCRdb's table has in-frame clones only and misses some. The table lists approximately 150,000 clones, roughly 92% of them singletons. Sequencing used peripheral blood, obtained on day 0 of AZD1222 vaccination. These receptors were taken from an adult in good health.

This chain connects TRBV6-6 to TRBJ1-5; D gene ambiguous. Per germline, CDR1 MNHNY and CDR2 SVGAGI (reference sequence). The V end lost 6 bases, the J end lost 0 bases, and 6 bases lay between the germline ends. The CDR3 loop spans 13 amino acids. The CDR3 DNA reads as TGTGCCAGCAGCTCCAATAGCAATCAGCCCCAGCATTTT. Amino acids: CASSSNSNQPQHF.

The chain joins TRBV5-1 to TRBJ2-7; 9 bases agree with TRBD2. The V gene's germline CDR1 is SGHRS and CDR2 YFSETQ. The CDR3 runs to 15 residues. V gave up 0 bases and J gave up 4 bases; unmatched junction bases: 5. The CDR3 sequence is CASSLVLAGSYEQYF. CDR3 DNA: TGCGCCAGCAGCTTGGTCCTAGCGGGGAGTTACGAGCAGTACTTC.

V gene TRBV5-4 combines with J gene TRBJ1-2; tentative D call: TRBD1 (6 bases). V lost 4 bases, J lost 4 bases, and 14 bases lay in between. Germline V lookup: CDR1 SGHNT, CDR2 YYREEE (reference sequence). This CDR3 contains 14 residues. CDR3 sequence reads: CASSKPQGAYGYTF. The CDR3 DNA reads as TGTGCCAGCAGCAAACCACAGGGAGCCTATGGCTACACCTTC. Full variable domain (outside the CDR3, taken from reference TRBV5-4 and TRBJ1-2): ETGVTQSPTHLIKTRGQQVTLRCSSQSGHNTVSWYQQALGQGPQFIFQYYREEENGRGNFPPRFSGLQFPNYSSELNVNALELDDSALYLCASSKPQGAYGYTFGSGTRLTVV.

The V and J genes are TRBV4-1 and TRBJ1-4; D gene unclear. The CDR3 is 16 amino acids. V dropped 0 bases and J dropped 0 bases, with 8 bases sitting between them. Germline assignment: CDR1 MGHRA and CDR2 YSYEKL. The CDR3 here is CASSQDGQATNEKLFF. CDR3 nucleotide sequence: TGCGCCAGCAGCCAAGATGGGCAGGCAACTAATGAAAAACTGTTTTTT.

This sequence joins TRBV5-1 and TRBJ2-1; 9 bases line up with TRBD1. Germline V CDR1 and CDR2: SGHRS, YFSETQ. J gave up 7 bases and V 1 base, and 6 bases lay outside the gene matches. This CDR3 has 15 residues. CDR3 region: CASSLLQGALNEQFF. The CDR3 DNA follows: TGCGCCAGCAGCTTGTTACAGGGGGCGCTTAATGAGCAGTTCTTC.

This chain links TRBV9 with TRBJ1-1; 7 bases are a match to TRBD1. Germline-derived CDR1 and CDR2 are SGDLS and YYNGEE. The CDR3 runs 15 residues. J gave up 6 bases and V 0 bases, and 8 bases lay outside the gene matches. CDR3 sequence: CASSVDVEGASEAFF. In nucleotides, the CDR3 is TGTGCCAGCAGCGTAGACGTAGAGGGGGCCTCTGAAGCTTTCTTT. Based on the CDR3 plus reference TRBV9 and TRBJ1-1, the full variable domain is DSGVTQTPKHLITATGQRVTLRCSPRSGDLSVYWYQQSLDQGLQFLIQYYNGEERAKGNILERFSAQQFPDLHSELNLSSLELGDSALYFCASSVDVEGASEAFFGQGTRLTVV.

This chain links TRBV6-5 with TRBJ2-2, with 10 bases matching TRBD2. Germline trimming cut 9 bases from V and 4 bases from J; bases unmatched to any gene: 5. The CDR3 is made up of 14 amino acids. Germline V CDR1 and CDR2: MNHEY, SVGAGI. The CDR3 DNA reads TGTGCCAGTCGGAGCGGGAGGGGCACCGGGGAGCTGTTTTTT. This encodes CASRSGRGTGELFF.

The chain employs TRBV18 and TRBJ1-3; D remains unclear. Trimming left V 2 bases short and J 1 base short, with 15 bases between. Germline V gene sequence: CDR1 KGHSH, CDR2 LQKENI. The CDR3 spans 17 residues. The CDR3 loop is CASSPFPPLRSGNTIYF. CDR3 nucleotides: TGTGCCAGCTCACCATTCCCTCCTCTTAGGTCTGGAAACACCATATATTTT.

This chain links TRBV6-1 with TRBJ2-5; 8 bases match TRBD1. J lost 7 bases, V lost 0 bases, and 13 bases had no gene match. There are 17 residues in the CDR3. The germline gives CDR1 MNHNS, CDR2 SASEGT. This CDR3 reads CASSEAPTGAQHGTQYF. CDR3 nucleotides: TGTGCCAGCAGTGAAGCCCCGACAGGGGCCCAACACGGGACCCAGTACTTC.

This chain links TRBV5-6 with TRBJ2-7, with 8 positions matching TRBD1. V lost 4 bases and J lost 0; bases outside the gene matches: 9. The CDR3 consists of 16 residues. Germline lookup yields CDR1 SGHDT and CDR2 YYEEEE. The CDR3 DNA sequence: TGTGCCAGCAGCAAATGGGGACAGGTCGGCTCCTACGAGCAGTACTTC. Translated, it gives CASSKWGQVGSYEQYF.

The chain combines TRBV7-9 with TRBJ1-2; D is ambiguous. CDR1 and CDR2 (germline): SEHNR, FQNEAQ (reference sequence). The CDR3 spans 14 residues. V lost 10 bases to trimming and J lost 0 bases, with 15 bases between them. The DNA of the CDR3 is TGTGCCACCCGAAGAGGCGGACCTAACTATGGCTACACCTTC. Translation: CATRRGGPNYGYTF.

The gene calls are TRBV6-5 and TRBJ2-3; D remains ambiguous. With 2 bases removed from V and 2 bases from J, the gap between germline ends came to 14 bases. The CDR3 is 16 amino acids. Germline V gene lookup returns CDR1 MNHEY and CDR2 SVGAGI. CDR3 residues: CASSYGLGSITDTQYF. In DNA form, the CDR3 reads TGTGCCAGCAGTTACGGTCTCGGCTCAATCACAGATACGCAGTATTTT.

This clone was recorded a few times. The V call is TRBV5-1, the J call TRBJ1-1, with TRBD1 identical over 9 bases. The CDR3 consists of 15 residues. V gave up 4 bases and J gave up 0 bases; unmatched junction bases: 4. The germline V gene encodes CDR1 SGHRS and CDR2 YFSETQ. CDR3 sequence (DNA): TGCGCCAGCAGCCCACAGGGGGCCGTGAACACTGAAGCTTTCTTT. It is translated as CASSPQGAVNTEAFF.

The CDR3 loop reads CASSYAPTGTYNEQFF. The CDR3 DNA reads TGTGCCAGCAGTTACGCCCCCACAGGGACGTACAATGAGCAGTTCTTC. The chain recombines TRBV6-2 or TRBV6-3 with TRBJ2-1, with D perhaps matching TRBD1 (6 bases). With 2 bases removed from V and 4 bases from J, the gap between germline ends came to 15 bases. This CDR3 is 16 amino acids long. Germline assignment: CDR1 MNHEY and CDR2 SVGEGT.

The chain employs TRBV4-2 and TRBJ1-6, with unresolved D. Germline lookup yields CDR1 LGHNA and CDR2 YNFKEQ. CDR3 size: 13 residues. V was pared by 0 bases and J by 9 bases, with 6 bases between. Here the CDR3 reads CASSQDGRSPLHF. In DNA form, the CDR3 reads TGTGCCAGCAGCCAAGATGGGCGTTCACCCCTCCACTTT.

V usage is TRBV2 and J usage is TRBJ2-4, with D tentatively TRBD1 or TRBD2 (5 bases each). Germline CDR1 reads SNHLY; CDR2 reads FYNNEI. Trimming removed 4 bases from V and 16 bases from J, with 11 bases in between. The CDR3 is 10 residues long. The CDR3 is CASSVGTAYF. CDR3 in DNA: TGTGCCAGCAGTGTGGGGACGGCCTACTTC. Together with reference TRBV2 and TRBJ2-4, the CDR3 gives the full variable domain: EPEVTQTPSHQVTQMGQEVILRCVPISNHLYFYWYRQILGQKVEFLVSFYNNEISEKSEIFDDQFSVERPDGSNFTLKIRSTKLEDSAMYFCASSVGTAYFGAGTRLSVL.

The chain recombines TRBV30 with TRBJ1-6; 8 positions match TRBD1. The V and J ends lost 3 bases and 5 bases, in that order; junction bases with no gene match: 15. CDR1 and CDR2 (germline): GTSNPN, SVGIG (reference sequence). The CDR3 has 18 residues. The CDR3: CAWSADRGPSWNNSPLHF. CDR3 sequence (DNA): TGTGCCTGGAGCGCTGACAGGGGACCCAGTTGGAATAATTCACCCCTCCACTTT. Together with reference TRBV30 and TRBJ1-6, the CDR3 gives the full variable domain: SQTIHQWPATLVQPVGSPLSLECTVEGTSNPNLYWYRQAAGRGLQLLFYSVGIGQISSEVPQNLSASRPQDRQFILSSKKLLLSDSGFYLCAWSADRGPSWNNSPLHFGNGTRLTVT.

The V and J genes are TRBV7-9 and TRBJ1-6; D is uncertain. The germline V gene has CDR1 SEHNR and CDR2 FQNEAQ (reference sequence). This CDR3 spans 14 amino acids. V was clipped by 1 base and J by 4 bases, with 5 bases between them. CDR3 protein: CASSLGSYNSPLHF. DNA of the CDR3: TGTGCCAGCAGCTTAGGGTCTTATAATTCACCCCTCCACTTT.

The chain combines TRBV9 with TRBJ2-7; D is ambiguous. CDR1 and CDR2 from the germline V gene are SGDLS and YYNGEE. The V end was cut by 1 base, the J end by 5 bases, with 13 bases between. The CDR3 has 14 residues. The CDR3 spells CASSVRLTSDEQYF. The CDR3 DNA is TGTGCCAGCAGCGTAAGACTGACTTCTGACGAGCAGTACTTC.

The chain carries TRBV19 and TRBJ1-5; tentative D call: TRBD1 (5 bases). The CDR3 consists of 15 residues. Per the germline V gene, CDR1 is LNHDA and CDR2 is SQIVND (reference sequence). Between the trimmed V and J ends, which lost 4 bases and 9 bases, there was a span of 19 bases. This chain's CDR3 is CASSTGTLDSRPQHF. CDR3 sequence (DNA): TGTGCCAGTAGTACCGGGACGCTAGACAGCCGGCCCCAGCATTTT. Supplemented by reference TRBV19 and TRBJ1-5, the full variable domain reads DGGITQSPKYLFRKEGQNVTLSCEQNLNHDAMYWYRQDPGQGLRLIYYSQIVNDFQKGDIAEGYSVSREKKESFPLTVTSAQKNPTAFYLCASSTGTLDSRPQHFGDGTRLSIL.

The gene calls are TRBV14 and TRBJ2-6; perhaps TRBD1 as D (6 bases). Germline V gene sequence: CDR1 SGHDN, CDR2 FVKESK. The ends were cut back, 1 base at V and 2 bases at J, with 9 bases in the middle. This CDR3 comprises 16 residues. The CDR3 region has the DNA TGTGCCAGCAGCCAAGGATACAGGGCTGGGGCCAACGTCCTGACTTTC. Protein sequence: CASSQGYRAGANVLTF.

The chain recombines TRBV19 with TRBJ1-1, with D possibly being TRBD1 (6 bases). The CDR3 runs to 15 residues. Germline values: CDR1 LNHDA, CDR2 SQIVND (reference sequence). V lost 5 bases and J lost 0, with 13 bases in between. The chain's CDR3 is CASSPWTDMNTEAFF. In DNA, the CDR3 is TGTGCCAGTAGTCCCTGGACAGACATGAACACTGAAGCTTTCTTT.

This chain connects TRBV5-1 to TRBJ2-2; a weak D match, TRBD1 (5 bases). V lost 4 bases to trimming and J lost 2 bases, with 9 bases between them. This CDR3 spans 14 amino acids. Germline V gene sequence: CDR1 SGHRS, CDR2 YFSETQ. The chain's CDR3 is CASSLDSNTGELFF. The CDR3 DNA is TGCGCCAGCAGCCTCGACAGCAACACCGGGGAGCTGTTTTTT.

The chain couples TRBV5-1 to TRBJ1-2; 9 bases map to TRBD1. The germline V gene has CDR1 SGHRS and CDR2 YFSETQ. This CDR3 spans 15 amino acids. Trimming at V came to 5 bases and at J to 4 bases, leaving 9 bases not matched to a gene. The chain's CDR3 is CASSLAPTGGYGYTF. CDR3 bases: TGCGCCAGCAGTCTCGCGCCGACAGGGGGCTATGGCTACACCTTC.

V gene TRBV5-1 combines with J gene TRBJ1-1; D is possibly TRBD1 (5 bases). Germline V CDR1 and CDR2: SGHRS, YFSETQ. CDR3 length: 13 amino acids. V shed 1 base and J shed 1 base, with 5 bases lying between them. This chain's CDR3 is CASSLTGNTEAFF. The CDR3 bases are TGCGCCAGCAGCTTGACAGGGAACACTGAAGCTTTCTTT.

The J gene is TRBJ2-7, the V gene TRBV10-3, with no clear D. CDR1 and CDR2 (germline): ENHRY, SYGVKD. V was shortened by 2 bases and J by 5 bases, with 10 bases between the two germline ends. The CDR3 runs 13 residues. The CDR3 nucleotides read TGTGCCATCAGTGAGATAAAGGGTCACGAGCAGTACTTC. Its protein is CAISEIKGHEQYF.

This CDR3 reads CASSGSRTSGTDTQYF. CDR3 nucleotide sequence: TGTGCCAGCAGTGGTAGTCGGACTAGCGGAACAGATACGCAGTATTTT. This rearrangement joins TRBV25-1 to TRBJ2-3; TRBD2 matches 10 bases. Unmatched junction bases numbered 7, after V lost 4 bases and J lost 3 bases. CDR1 and CDR2 (germline): MGHDK, SYGVNS. This CDR3 is built from 16 residues.

This chain connects TRBV27 to TRBJ2-6, with a possible D match to TRBD2 (7 bases). The CDR3 loop spans 17 amino acids. The germline V and J ends were trimmed by 2 bases and 2 bases, with 13 bases remaining between them. Germline CDR1 is MNHEY and CDR2 is SMNVEV (reference sequence). CDR3 protein: CASSLRGREAGANVLTF. The CDR3, as DNA: TGTGCCAGCAGTTTAAGGGGGAGGGAGGCTGGGGCCAACGTCCTGACTTTC. Full variable domain (remainder filled in from reference TRBV27 and TRBJ2-6): EAQVTQNPRYLITVTGKKLTVTCSQNMNHEYMSWYRQDPGLGLRQIYYSMNVEVTDKGDVPEGYKVSRKEKRNFPLILESPSPNQTSLYFCASSLRGREAGANVLTFGAGSRLTVL.

The V gene is TRBV7-3, the J gene TRBJ2-3, with 8 bases aligning to TRBD2. J lost 7 bases, V lost 2 bases, and 8 bases had no gene match. The germline CDR1 and CDR2 sequences are SGHTA and FQGTGA. The CDR3 is made up of 15 amino acids. The CDR3 region is CASSLGSGSGNTQYF. The CDR3, as DNA: TGTGCCAGCAGCTTAGGAAGCGGGAGTGGAAATACGCAGTATTTT.